This is a list of T cell receptor beta chains from one sample in a study of cytomegalovirus exposure and HLA in healthy donors. The method was immunoSEQ multiplex PCR; TCRdb's version includes in-frame clones alone and lacks a portion of them. The data hold 100,000 to 120,000 clones, with around 77% observed a single time. Material: PBMCs. The source of these receptors is a woman younger than 45 in good health and CMV-seropositive. Each CDR3 is given with its conserved first and last residue. The D gene is left open where the match is weak. The listing skips clone size in some rows; elsewhere it reads once, few, many or a size class.

V	D	size	J	CDR3	DNA
TRBV11-2	TRBD2	-	TRBJ2-2	CASSSGGVNTGELFF	TGTGCCAGCAGCTCCGGGGGGGTGAACACCGGGGAGCTGTTTTTT
TRBV5-4	-	once	TRBJ2-7	CASSFSTDTYEQYF	TGTGCCAGCAGCTTCTCCACGGACACCTACGAGCAGTACTTC
TRBV5-1	-	-	TRBJ2-7	CASSLGQGNEQYF	TGCGCCAGCAGCTTGGGGCAGGGCAACGAGCAGTACTTC
TRBV5-8	-	-	TRBJ1-2	CASSLGRTLEGYTF	TGTGCCAGCAGCTTGGGTAGGACATTAGAAGGCTACACCTTC
TRBV7-3	TRBD2	-	TRBJ2-1	CASSLTGGGSYYNEQFF	TGTGCCAGCAGCTTAACTGGCGGGGGGTCTTATTACAATGAGCAGTTCTTC
TRBV5-1	-	-	TRBJ1-5	CASSPDIYSNQPQHF	TGCGCCAGCAGCCCCGACATATATAGCAATCAGCCCCAGCATTTT
TRBV19	TRBD2	-	TRBJ2-3	CASSTTSGGYTDTQYF	TGTGCCAGTAGTACTACCAGCGGGGGATACACAGATACGCAGTATTTT
TRBV5-1	TRBD1	-	TRBJ2-7	CASSLAQGTYEQYF	TGCGCCAGCAGCTTAGCACAGGGGACCTACGAGCAGTACTTC
TRBV9	TRBD2	-	TRBJ2-1	CASSNGGTSYNEQFF	TGTGCCAGCAGTAACGGGGGGACCTCCTACAATGAGCAGTTCTTC
TRBV11-2	TRBD1	-	TRBJ1-2	CASSLWDSENYGYTF	TGTGCCAGCAGCTTATGGGACAGTGAGAACTATGGCTACACCTTC
TRBV5-6	TRBD2	few	TRBJ2-2	CASSLGTRTNTGELFF	TGTGCCAGCAGCTTGGGGACTAGAACGAACACCGGGGAGCTGTTTTTT
TRBV7-8	-	-	TRBJ1-5	CASSSDSKNQPQHF	TGTGCCAGCAGCTCCGACAGTAAAAATCAGCCCCAGCATTTT
TRBV19	TRBD1	-	TRBJ1-5	CASSTGTASNQPQHF	TGTGCCAGTAGTACCGGGACAGCTAGCAATCAGCCCCAGCATTTT
TRBV5-1	-	once	TRBJ1-1	CASSLGAGAVNTEAFF	TGCGCCAGCAGCTTGGGGGCAGGGGCGGTGAACACTGAAGCTTTCTTT
TRBV5-1	TRBD2	few	TRBJ2-5	CASSLGWSGGGLETQYF	TGCGCCAGCAGCTTGGGGTGGAGCGGGGGCGGCTTAGAGACCCAGTACTTC
TRBV11-3	TRBD2	-	TRBJ2-1	CASSLGTSGSGNEQFF	TGTGCCAGCAGCTTAGGGACTAGCGGGAGTGGGAATGAGCAGTTCTTC
TRBV19	-	once	TRBJ2-7	CASSIAGKPYEQYF	TGTGCCAGTAGTATTGCGGGAAAACCCTACGAGCAGTACTTC
TRBV4-1	-	-	TRBJ2-1	CASSLSQGLSSYNEQFF	TGCGCCAGCAGCCTATCTCAGGGCTTGAGCTCCTACAATGAGCAGTTCTTC
TRBV6-6	-	-	TRBJ1-5	CASSYPSEGNQPQHF	TGTGCCAGCAGTTACCCCTCAGAGGGAAATCAGCCCCAGCATTTT
TRBV6-1	-	-	TRBJ1-5	CASINTGPQPQHF	TGTGCCAGCATTAATACAGGGCCTCAGCCCCAGCATTTT
TRBV2	TRBD1	once	TRBJ1-5	CASSWGQGLSEPQHF	TGTGCCAGCAGTTGGGGACAGGGACTTTCGGAGCCCCAGCATTTT
TRBV30	-	-	TRBJ1-5	CAWKGFGGNQPQHF	TGTGCCTGGAAAGGGTTCGGGGGCAATCAGCCCCAGCATTTT
TRBV27	-	-	TRBJ1-1	CASRFTGSMNTEAFF	TGTGCCAGCAGATTTACAGGGTCAATGAACACTGAAGCTTTCTTT
TRBV15	-	-	TRBJ2-7	CATSRRASYEQYF	TGTGCCACCAGCCGGAGGGCCTCCTACGAGCAGTACTTC
TRBV6-5	TRBD1	-	TRBJ2-1	CASSITGAADNEQFF	TGTGCCAGCAGTATAACAGGGGCCGCCGACAATGAGCAGTTCTTC
TRBV29-1	-	-	TRBJ2-1	CSAEKASLGGLFF	TGCAGCGCCGAAAAGGCCTCCTTGGGGGGACTGTTCTTC
TRBV11-3	TRBD2	-	TRBJ2-7	CASSLRGVSYEQYF	TGTGCCAGCAGCTTGCGGGGGGTCTCCTACGAGCAGTACTTC
TRBV13	-	-	TRBJ2-7	CASSSYFSPGLSYEQYF	TGTGCCAGCAGCTCATACTTCTCGCCGGGACTTTCCTACGAGCAGTACTTC
TRBV7-9	TRBD2	-	TRBJ2-2	CASSPSGLANAGELFF	TGTGCCAGCAGCCCATCAGGACTAGCGAATGCCGGGGAGCTGTTTTTT
TRBV5-8	-	-	TRBJ1-2	CASSFPNYGYTF	TGTGCCAGCAGCTTCCCGAACTATGGCTACACCTTC
TRBV6-1	TRBD1	-	TRBJ1-1	CASSLTGGSTEAFF	TGTGCCAGCAGTCTTACAGGGGGTTCCACTGAAGCTTTCTTT
TRBV9	-	-	TRBJ2-3	CASSVTGTLGGDTQYF	TGTGCCAGCAGCGTCACCGGGACACTGGGCGGAGATACGCAGTATTTT
TRBV5-1	TRBD1	once	TRBJ2-7	CASSLSGTGSYEQYF	TGCGCCAGCAGCTTGTCAGGGACAGGGTCCTACGAGCAGTACTTC
TRBV4-1	TRBD2	once	TRBJ2-1	CASSHGVVTSGRRNEQFF	TGCGCCAGCAGCCATGGAGTAGTAACTAGCGGGAGGAGGAATGAGCAGTTCTTC
TRBV2	TRBD1	-	TRBJ2-1	CASSVGTGGYEQFF	TGTGCCAGCAGTGTAGGGACAGGGGGGTATGAGCAGTTCTTC
TRBV7-7	TRBD1	-	TRBJ2-2	CASSLLPGTGATGELFF	TGTGCTAGCAGCCTCCTCCCCGGGACAGGGGCCACCGGGGAGCTGTTTTTT
TRBV6-1	TRBD1	once	TRBJ2-7	CASSAGQGLREQYF	TGTGCCAGCAGTGCGGGACAGGGGTTACGGGAGCAGTACTTC
TRBV30	TRBD2	-	TRBJ2-4	CAWARGTTQPFKNIQYF	TGTGCCTGGGCAAGAGGGACTACTCAACCCTTCAAAAACATTCAGTACTTC
TRBV4-1	-	few	TRBJ2-3	CASSQDRTGYTQYF	TGCGCCAGCAGCCAAGATCGGACGGGATATACGCAGTATTTT
TRBV27	TRBD1	-	TRBJ1-6	CASSPDRGKGSPLHF	TGTGCCAGCAGTCCAGACAGGGGGAAAGGTTCACCCCTCCACTTT
TRBV2	-	-	TRBJ2-6	CASRQQDSGANVLTF	TGTGCCAGCCGTCAACAGGATTCTGGGGCCAACGTCCTGACTTTC
TRBV7-9	TRBD2	-	TRBJ2-5	CASSPLAQQETQYF	TGTGCCAGCAGCCCACTAGCGCAACAAGAGACCCAGTACTTC
TRBV5-4	-	-	TRBJ1-4	CASSRASGSGANEKLFF	TGTGCCAGCAGCCGGGCGTCCGGGAGCGGGGCGAATGAAAAACTGTTTTTT
TRBV5-6	-	-	TRBJ1-5	CASSFGPGGQPQHF	TGTGCCAGCAGCTTTGGGCCGGGAGGTCAGCCCCAGCATTTT
TRBV10-1	-	-	TRBJ2-1	CATGRRGYNEQFF	TGCGCCACGGGGCGACGGGGGTACAATGAGCAGTTCTTC
TRBV9	TRBD2	few	TRBJ2-3	CASSSGGTSGSDTQYF	TGTGCCAGCAGTTCTGGGGGGACTAGCGGATCAGATACGCAGTATTTT
TRBV19	-	once	TRBJ1-4	CASSLSPFEISSEKLFF	TGTGCCAGTAGCTTGTCCCCGTTCGAGATATCGTCAGAAAAACTGTTTTTT
TRBV19	TRBD1	-	TRBJ1-2	CASSIQGVGYGYTF	TGTGCCAGTAGTATCCAGGGGGTAGGCTATGGCTACACCTTC
TRBV27	-	-	TRBJ2-7	CASTLTSQDNSYEQYF	TGTGCCAGCACCCTAACCTCGCAGGATAACTCCTACGAGCAGTACTTC
TRBV11-3	-	-	TRBJ1-1	CASSLLAGTGTEAFF	TGTGCCAGCAGCTTACTCGCGGGGACGGGCACTGAAGCTTTCTTT
TRBV5-1	TRBD1	-	TRBJ1-1	CASFRTGEYDTEAFF	TGCGCCAGCTTCCGGACAGGGGAATACGACACTGAAGCTTTCTTT
TRBV9	-	-	TRBJ1-6	CASSVGGESYNSPLHF	TGTGCCAGCAGCGTAGGTGGGGAGTCCTATAATTCACCCCTCCACTTT
TRBV9	-	-	TRBJ1-4	CASSVGSATNEKLFF	TGTGCCAGCAGCGTAGGAAGCGCAACTAATGAAAAACTGTTTTTT
TRBV30	TRBD1	-	TRBJ1-5	CACQGTARNQPQHF	TGTGCCTGTCAGGGGACAGCGCGCAATCAGCCCCAGCATTTT
TRBV2	TRBD1	-	TRBJ1-4	CASRNQGGMKLFF	TGTGCCAGCAGGAACCAGGGGGGTATGAAACTGTTTTTT
TRBV27	-	-	TRBJ2-1	CASSLAVGSSYNEQFF	TGTGCCAGCAGTTTAGCCGTGGGCAGCTCCTACAATGAGCAGTTCTTC
TRBV6-5	-	-	TRBJ1-5	CASTASRNQPQHF	TGTGCCAGCACCGCTAGTCGCAATCAGCCCCAGCATTTT
TRBV11-3	TRBD1	few	TRBJ1-1	CASSLEGGQGDRTEAFF	TGTGCCAGCAGCCTAGAGGGGGGACAGGGTGATCGAACTGAAGCTTTCTTT
TRBV30	TRBD2	once	TRBJ2-3	CAWKTSGATDTQYF	TGTGCCTGGAAGACTAGCGGGGCGACAGATACGCAGTATTTT